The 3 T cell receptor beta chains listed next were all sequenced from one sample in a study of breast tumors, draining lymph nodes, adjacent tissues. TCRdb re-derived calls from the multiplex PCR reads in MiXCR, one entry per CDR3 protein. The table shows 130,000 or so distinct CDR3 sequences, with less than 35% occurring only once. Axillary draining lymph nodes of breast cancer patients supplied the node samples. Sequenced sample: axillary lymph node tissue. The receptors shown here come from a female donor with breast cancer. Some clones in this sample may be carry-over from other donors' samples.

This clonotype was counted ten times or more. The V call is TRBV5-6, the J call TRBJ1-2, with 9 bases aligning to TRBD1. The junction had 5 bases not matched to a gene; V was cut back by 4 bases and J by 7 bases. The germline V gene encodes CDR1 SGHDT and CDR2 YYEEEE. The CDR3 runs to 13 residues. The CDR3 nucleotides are TGTGCCAGCAGCCGACAGGGGGGGATTGGCTACACCTTC. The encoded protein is CASSRQGGIGYTF.

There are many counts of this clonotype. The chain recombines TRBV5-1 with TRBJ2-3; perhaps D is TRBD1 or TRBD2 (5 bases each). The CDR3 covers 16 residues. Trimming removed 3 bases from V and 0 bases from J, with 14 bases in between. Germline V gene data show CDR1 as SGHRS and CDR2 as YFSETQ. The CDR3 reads CASSSGRGSSTDTQYF. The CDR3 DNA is TGCGCCAGCAGCTCAGGACGGGGCTCGAGCACAGATACGCAGTATTTT. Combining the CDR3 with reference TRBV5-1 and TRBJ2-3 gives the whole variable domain KAGVTQTPRYLIKTRGQQVTLSCSPISGHRSVSWYQQTPGQGLQFLFEYFSETQRNKGNFPGRFSGRQFSNSRSEMNVSTLELGDSALYLCASSSGRGSSTDTQYFGPGTRLTVL.

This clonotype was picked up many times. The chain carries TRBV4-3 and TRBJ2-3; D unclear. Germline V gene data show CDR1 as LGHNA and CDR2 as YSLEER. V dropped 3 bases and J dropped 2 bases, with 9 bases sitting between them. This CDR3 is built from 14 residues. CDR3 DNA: TGCGCCAGCAGCCAGCGTCAGTCCACAGATACGCAGTATTTT. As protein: CASSQRQSTDTQYF.